This T cell receptor (beta chain) was found in a study of blood T cell repertoires in COVID-19. On the study more broadly: Donors in the United States, Italy and Spain gave samples during acute or convalescent COVID-19. PBMCs, B-cell-depleted T cells, or T cells provided the cDNA or gDNA that made up the material.

Per the authors' pipeline: Estimated nucleated cell counts came from reference gene primer amplification. Generated by immunoSEQ multiplex PCR, the TCRdb table keeps only in-frame clones and is missing some. Clonal size and the V and J genes are those of that table, whereas D and trimming came from the DNA. Of 250,000 to 300,000 clones in the sample, around 83% were seen once. CDR1 LNHDA and CDR2 SQIVND come from the germline V gene (reference sequence). V was shortened by 3 bases and J by 8 bases, with 10 bases between the two germline ends. The CDR3 extends over 13 amino acids. The sequenced sample consisted of peripheral blood. This rearrangement joins TRBV19 to TRBJ1-4, with a tentative D call TRBD1 (5 bases). The receptor's source is a young man with active or convalescent COVID-19. This chain's CDR3 is CASSIAGREKLFF. CDR3 bases: TGTGCCAGTAGTATCGCAGGGCGGGAAAAACTGTTTTTT.